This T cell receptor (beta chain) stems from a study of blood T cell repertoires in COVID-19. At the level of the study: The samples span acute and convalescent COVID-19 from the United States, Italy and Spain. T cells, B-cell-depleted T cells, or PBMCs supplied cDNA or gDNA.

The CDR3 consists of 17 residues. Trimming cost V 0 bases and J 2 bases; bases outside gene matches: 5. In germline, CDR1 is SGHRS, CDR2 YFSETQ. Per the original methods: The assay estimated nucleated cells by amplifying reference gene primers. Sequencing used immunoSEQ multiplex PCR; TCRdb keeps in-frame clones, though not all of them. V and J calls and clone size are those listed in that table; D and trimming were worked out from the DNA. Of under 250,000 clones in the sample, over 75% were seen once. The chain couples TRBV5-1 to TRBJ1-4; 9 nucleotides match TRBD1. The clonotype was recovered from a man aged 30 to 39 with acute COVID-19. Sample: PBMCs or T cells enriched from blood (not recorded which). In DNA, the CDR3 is TGCGCCAGCAGCTTGGGGGGACAGGGTATCACTAATGAAAAACTGTTTTTT. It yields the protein CASSLGGQGITNEKLFF.